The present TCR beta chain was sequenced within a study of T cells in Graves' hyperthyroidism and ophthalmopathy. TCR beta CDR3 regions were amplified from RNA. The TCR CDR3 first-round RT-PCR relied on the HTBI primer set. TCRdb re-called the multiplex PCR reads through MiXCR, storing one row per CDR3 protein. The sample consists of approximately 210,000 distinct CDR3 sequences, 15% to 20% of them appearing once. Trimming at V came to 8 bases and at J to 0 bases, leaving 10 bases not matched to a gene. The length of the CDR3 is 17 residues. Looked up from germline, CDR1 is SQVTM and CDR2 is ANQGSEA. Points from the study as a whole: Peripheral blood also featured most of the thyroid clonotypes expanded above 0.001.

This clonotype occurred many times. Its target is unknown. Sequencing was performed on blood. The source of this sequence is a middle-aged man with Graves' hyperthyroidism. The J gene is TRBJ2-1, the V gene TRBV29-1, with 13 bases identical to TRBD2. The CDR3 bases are TGCAGCTTAGGACTAGCGGGAGATGTGAGCTCCTACAATGAGCAGTTCTTC. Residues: CSLGLAGDVSSYNEQFF.